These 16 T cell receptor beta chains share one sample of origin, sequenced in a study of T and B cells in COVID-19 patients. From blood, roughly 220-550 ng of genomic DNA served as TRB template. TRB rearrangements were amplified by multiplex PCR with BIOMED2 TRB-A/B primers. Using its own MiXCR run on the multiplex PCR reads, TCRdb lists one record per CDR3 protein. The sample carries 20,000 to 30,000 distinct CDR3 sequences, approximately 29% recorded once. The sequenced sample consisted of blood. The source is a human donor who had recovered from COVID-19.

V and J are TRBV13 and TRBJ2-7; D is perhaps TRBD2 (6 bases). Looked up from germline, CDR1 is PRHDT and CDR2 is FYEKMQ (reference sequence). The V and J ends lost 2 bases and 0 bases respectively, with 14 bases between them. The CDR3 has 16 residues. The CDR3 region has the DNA TGTGCCAGCAGCTTATTGGTAGCGGCCGGCTCCTACGAGCAGTACTTC. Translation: CASSLLVAAGSYEQYF.

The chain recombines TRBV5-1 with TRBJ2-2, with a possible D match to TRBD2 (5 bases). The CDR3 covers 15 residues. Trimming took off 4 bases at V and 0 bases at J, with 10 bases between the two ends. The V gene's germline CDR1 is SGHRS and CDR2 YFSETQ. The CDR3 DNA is TGCGCCAGCAGCGAGTCCGGGGCGAACACCGGGGAGCTGTTTTTT. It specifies CASSESGANTGELFF.

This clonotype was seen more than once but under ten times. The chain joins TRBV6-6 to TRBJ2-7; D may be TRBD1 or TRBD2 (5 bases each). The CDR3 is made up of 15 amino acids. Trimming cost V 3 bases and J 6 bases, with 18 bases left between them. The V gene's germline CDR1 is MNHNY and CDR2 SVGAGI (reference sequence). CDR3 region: CASSYWGSFSPEQYF. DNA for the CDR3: TGTGCCAGCAGTTATTGGGGGTCCTTTTCCCCCGAGCAGTACTTC.

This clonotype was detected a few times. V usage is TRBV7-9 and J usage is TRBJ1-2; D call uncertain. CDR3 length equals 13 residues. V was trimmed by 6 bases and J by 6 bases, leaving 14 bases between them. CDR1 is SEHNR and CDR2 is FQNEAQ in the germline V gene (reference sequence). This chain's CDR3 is CASRGGSGHGYTF. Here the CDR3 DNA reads TGTGCCAGCAGGGGTGGGTCTGGCCATGGCTACACCTTC.

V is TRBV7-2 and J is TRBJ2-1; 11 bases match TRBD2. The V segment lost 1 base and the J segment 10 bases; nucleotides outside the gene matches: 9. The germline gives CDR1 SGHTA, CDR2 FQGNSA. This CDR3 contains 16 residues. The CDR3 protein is CASSLDSGRAGFEQFF. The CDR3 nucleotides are TGTGCCAGCAGCTTAGATAGCGGGAGGGCCGGATTCGAGCAGTTCTTC.

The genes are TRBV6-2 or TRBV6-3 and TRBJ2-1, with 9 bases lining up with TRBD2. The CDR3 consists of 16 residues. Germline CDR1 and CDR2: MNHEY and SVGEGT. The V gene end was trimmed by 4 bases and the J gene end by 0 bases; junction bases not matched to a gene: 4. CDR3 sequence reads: CASSLRLADSYNEQFF. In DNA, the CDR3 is TGTGCCAGCAGTTTGAGACTAGCGGACTCCTACAATGAGCAGTTCTTC.

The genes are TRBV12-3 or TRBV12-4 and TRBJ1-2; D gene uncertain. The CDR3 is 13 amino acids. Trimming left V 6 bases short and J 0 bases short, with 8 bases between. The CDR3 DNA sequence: TGTGCCAGCAGATCAGGAGCTAACTATGGCTACACCTTC. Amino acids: CASRSGANYGYTF.

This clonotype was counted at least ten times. CDR3 bases: TGCAGCGTTGAAGATTGGACAGGGCATCCGTACTTC. As protein: CSVEDWTGHPYF. V is TRBV29-1 and J is TRBJ2-4; 8 nucleotides match TRBD1. The V gene's germline CDR1 is SQVTM and CDR2 ANQGSEA. The V segment lost 0 bases and the J segment 15 bases; nucleotides outside the gene matches: 7. The CDR3 covers 12 residues.

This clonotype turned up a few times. The CDR3 DNA sequence: TGTGCCAGCAGCTCCGGGGGGGCCCTCAATGAGCAGTTCTTC. This sequence encodes CASSSGGALNEQFF. The chain recombines TRBV5-4 with TRBJ2-1; 8 nucleotides line up with TRBD2. Germline assignment: CDR1 SGHNT and CDR2 YYREEE (reference sequence). The CDR3 length is 14 residues. Trimming removed 3 bases from V and 6 bases from J; junction bases left unmatched: 5.

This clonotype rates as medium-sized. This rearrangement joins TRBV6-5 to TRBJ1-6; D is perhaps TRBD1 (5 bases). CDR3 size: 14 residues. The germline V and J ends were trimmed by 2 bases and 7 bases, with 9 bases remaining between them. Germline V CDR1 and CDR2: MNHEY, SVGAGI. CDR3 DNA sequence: TGTGCCAGCAGTTACAAGGGGTACAATTCACCCCTCCACTTT. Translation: CASSYKGYNSPLHF.

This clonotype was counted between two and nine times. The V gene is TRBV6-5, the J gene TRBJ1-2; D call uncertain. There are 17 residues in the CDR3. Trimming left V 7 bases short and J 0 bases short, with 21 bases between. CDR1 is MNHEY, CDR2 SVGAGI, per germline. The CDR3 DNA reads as TGTGCCAGCATTCAGTATCCCTCTGACACGGCTAACTATGGCTACACCTTC. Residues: CASIQYPSDTANYGYTF.

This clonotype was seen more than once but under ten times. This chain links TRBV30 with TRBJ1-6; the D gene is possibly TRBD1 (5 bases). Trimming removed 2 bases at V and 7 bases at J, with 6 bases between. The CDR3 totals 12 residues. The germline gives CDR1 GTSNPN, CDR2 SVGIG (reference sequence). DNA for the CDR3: TGTGCCTGGAGTCCAGGGAATTCACCCCTCCACTTT. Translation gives CAWSPGNSPLHF.

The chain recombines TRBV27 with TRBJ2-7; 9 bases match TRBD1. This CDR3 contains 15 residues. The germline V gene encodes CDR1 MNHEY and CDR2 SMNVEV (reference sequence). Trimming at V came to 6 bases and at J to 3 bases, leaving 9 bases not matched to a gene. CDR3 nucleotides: TGTGCCAGCAGCCGATCCGGGACAGGGAACTACGAGCAGTACTTC. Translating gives CASSRSGTGNYEQYF.

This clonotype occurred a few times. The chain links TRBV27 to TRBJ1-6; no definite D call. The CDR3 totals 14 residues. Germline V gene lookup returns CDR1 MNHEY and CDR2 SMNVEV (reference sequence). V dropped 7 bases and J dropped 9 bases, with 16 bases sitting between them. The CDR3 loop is CASKRREFVSPLHF. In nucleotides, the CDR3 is TGTGCCAGCAAGAGGAGAGAGTTCGTTTCACCCCTCCACTTT.

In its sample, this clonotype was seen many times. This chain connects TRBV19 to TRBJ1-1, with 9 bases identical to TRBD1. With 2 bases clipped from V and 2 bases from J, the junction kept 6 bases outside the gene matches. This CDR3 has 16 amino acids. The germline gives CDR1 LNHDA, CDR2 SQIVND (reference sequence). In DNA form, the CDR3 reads TGTGCCAGTAGTATACAACCGGGACAGGGAAACACTGAAGCTTTCTTT. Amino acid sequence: CASSIQPGQGNTEAFF.

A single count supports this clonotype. This CDR3 is CASSDTRTGELFF. In nucleotides, the CDR3 is TGTGCCAGCAGTGACACGCGTACCGGGGAGCTGTTTTTT. J is TRBJ2-2 and V is TRBV27; no definite D call. This CDR3 is built from 13 residues. The V end lost 5 bases, the J end lost 5 bases, and 9 bases lay between the germline ends. CDR1 and CDR2 from the germline V gene are MNHEY and SMNVEV (reference sequence).